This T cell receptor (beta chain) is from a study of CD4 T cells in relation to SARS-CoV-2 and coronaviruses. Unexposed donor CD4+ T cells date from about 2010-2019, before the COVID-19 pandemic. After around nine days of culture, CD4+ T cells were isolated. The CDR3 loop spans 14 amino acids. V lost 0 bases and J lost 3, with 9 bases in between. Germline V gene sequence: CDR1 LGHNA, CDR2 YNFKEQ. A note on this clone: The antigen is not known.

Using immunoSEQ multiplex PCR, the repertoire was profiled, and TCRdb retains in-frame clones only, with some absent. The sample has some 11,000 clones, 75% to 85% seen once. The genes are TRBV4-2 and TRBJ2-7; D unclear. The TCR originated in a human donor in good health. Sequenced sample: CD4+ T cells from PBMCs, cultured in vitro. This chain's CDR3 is CASSQEYLNYEQYF. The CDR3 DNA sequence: TGTGCCAGCAGCCAAGAATACCTAAACTACGAGCAGTACTTC.